What follows are 30 T cell receptor beta chains derived from one specimen sequenced in a study of naive and memory T cell subsets (dated by TCRdb to 2015 to 2018). Library prep was done by 5' RACE. Sequenced on an Illumina MiSeq. Four rounds of PCR, run with the SP2 primer together with nested alpha and beta constant region primers, were used to amplify the ligated cDNA. TCRdb ran its own pipeline on the public reads, namely fastp trimming at Q25 and MiXCR clone calling, and kept in-frame beta chains. All rows with the same CDR3 protein become a single entry with the most common DNA and genes. The sample records about 60,000 distinct CDR3 sequences, approximately 8% of which are singletons. The ten most abundant clones make up about 19% of the sample. The study described a robust, sensitive protocol for amplifying, sequencing and analyzing TCRs, using 3' ligation of a UMI-containing oligonucleotide to TCR cDNA.

The receptor source for this set is a female donor in good health.

This chain joins TRBV18 and TRBJ1-5; 8 bases map to TRBD1. CDR1 and CDR2 from the germline V gene are KGHSH and LQKENI. There are 17 residues in the CDR3. Germline trimming cut 8 bases from V and 0 bases from J; bases unmatched to any gene: 12. CDR3 bases: TGTGCCAGCCCGCCCCAGGGGGCTGGAGGTAGCAATCAGCCCCAGCATTTT. Translation: CASPPQGAGGSNQPQHF. The full variable domain, with the rest looked up from reference TRBV18 and TRBJ1-5, is NAGVMQNPRHLVRRRGQEARLRCSPMKGHSHVYWYRQLPEEGLKFMVYLQKENIIDESGMPKERFSAEFPKEGPSILRIQQVVRGDSAAYFCASPPQGAGGSNQPQHFGDGTRLSIL.

The J gene is TRBJ2-7, the V gene TRBV28; TRBD1 might be the D (6 bases). V was trimmed by 5 bases and J by 3 bases, leaving 14 bases between them. Germline-derived CDR1 and CDR2 are MDHEN and SYDVKM. This CDR3 has 14 amino acids. CDR3 region: CASSRTRGIYEQYF. In DNA, the CDR3 is TGTGCCAGCAGTAGGACCAGGGGTATCTACGAGCAGTACTTC.

The chain employs TRBV4-1 and TRBJ1-4, with unresolved D. V was clipped by 3 bases and J by 0 bases, with 8 bases between them. Germline V gene sequence: CDR1 MGHRA, CDR2 YSYEKL. CDR3 length: 15 amino acids. The chain's CDR3 is CASSQSLATNEKLFF. The CDR3 bases are TGCGCCAGCAGCCAGAGCCTGGCAACTAATGAAAAACTGTTTTTT.

This clonotype was seen a few times. The V and J genes are TRBV27 and TRBJ1-2; perhaps TRBD1 as D (6 bases). The CDR3 has 13 amino acids. The ends were cut back, 5 bases at V and 4 bases at J, with 11 bases in the middle. Germline V CDR1 and CDR2: MNHEY, SMNVEV (reference sequence). The DNA of the CDR3 is TGTGCCAGCAGTCTACAGGGAATCTATGGCTACACCTTC. It is translated as CASSLQGIYGYTF.

This clonotype appeared many times. The chain employs TRBV27 and TRBJ2-1, with D perhaps matching TRBD2 (5 bases). Trimming took off 6 bases at V and 7 bases at J, with 13 bases between the two ends. This CDR3 contains 13 residues. CDR1 and CDR2 from the germline V gene are MNHEY and SMNVEV (reference sequence). The CDR3 protein is CASSQAAVNEQFF. The CDR3 nucleotides read TGTGCCAGCAGCCAGGCAGCGGTTAATGAGCAGTTCTTC.

This clonotype was counted only a few times. With a much larger clone just one base away, this may be a read error. The chain carries TRBV9 and TRBJ2-1, with 8 bases lining up with TRBD2. The CDR3 runs 15 residues. With V trimmed by 1 base and J by 6 bases, 6 bases remained unmatched. Germline CDR1 is SGDLS and CDR2 is YYNGEE. The DNA of the CDR3 is TGTGCCAGCAGCGTAAATAGCGGGGACTGCAATGAGCAGTTCTTC. Its protein product is CASSVNSGDCNEQFF.

A single count supports this clonotype. The chain combines TRBV19 with TRBJ1-5, with D perhaps matching TRBD1 (6 bases). V was trimmed by 6 bases and J by 1 base, leaving 7 bases between them. The CDR3 spans 13 residues. CDR1 and CDR2 (germline): LNHDA, SQIVND (reference sequence). CDR3 sequence: CASRQGSNQPQHF. For the CDR3, the DNA is TGTGCCAGTAGACAGGGAAGCAATCAGCCCCAGCATTTT.

This clonotype was found many times. The chain is built from TRBV20-1 and TRBJ1-1, with D perhaps matching TRBD1 (5 bases). The germline V gene encodes CDR1 DFQATT and CDR2 SNEGSKA (reference sequence). This CDR3 has 14 residues. V lost 6 bases and J 3 bases, leaving 17 bases between the germline ends. The CDR3 DNA reads as TGCAGTGCCTCCTCGCCGGGGGGTTACACTGAAGCTTTCTTT. It yields the protein CSASSPGGYTEAFF.

Ten or more counts support this clonotype. This chain uses TRBV20-1 with TRBJ1-6; D remains unclear. V lost 4 bases, J lost 5 bases, and 21 bases lay in between. Germline lookup yields CDR1 DFQATT and CDR2 SNEGSKA (reference sequence). The CDR3 is made up of 17 amino acids. CDR3: CSAKKPRTFLDNSPLHF. CDR3 bases: TGCAGTGCTAAAAAACCAAGGACTTTTCTCGATAATTCACCCCTCCACTTT.

In its sample, this clonotype was seen a few times. The rearrangement uses TRBV27 and TRBJ2-3; 10 nucleotides agree with TRBD1. V shed 5 bases and J 4 bases; nucleotides not matched to a gene: 9. The CDR3 consists of 16 residues. Looked up from germline, CDR1 is MNHEY and CDR2 is SMNVEV (reference sequence). The CDR3 reads CASSPPGQGTADTQYF. DNA of the CDR3: TGTGCCAGCAGTCCCCCGGGACAGGGGACAGCAGATACGCAGTATTTT.

The V and J genes are TRBV28 and TRBJ2-7; D might be TRBD1 (5 bases). Germline assignment: CDR1 MDHEN and CDR2 SYDVKM. The CDR3 runs 14 residues. V dropped 6 bases and J dropped 2 bases, with 14 bases sitting between them. The CDR3 loop reads CASSPGQLAYEQYF. CDR3 in DNA: TGTGCCAGCAGCCCAGGGCAGTTGGCCTACGAGCAGTACTTC.

Many counts were recorded for this clonotype. The chain is built from TRBV20-1 and TRBJ2-3; possibly TRBD1 for D (6 bases). This CDR3 region has 13 residues. V lost 6 bases and J lost 3, with 13 bases in between. Germline lookup yields CDR1 DFQATT and CDR2 SNEGSKA (reference sequence). CDR3 region: CSARYRETDTQYF. The CDR3 DNA follows: TGCAGTGCCCGCTACAGGGAAACAGATACGCAGTATTTT.

J is TRBJ2-7 and V is TRBV6-6, with D possibly being TRBD1 (6 bases). This CDR3 is built from 15 residues. V lost 5 bases and J 5 bases, leaving 19 bases between the germline ends. The germline CDR1 and CDR2 sequences are MNHNY and SVGAGI (reference sequence). CDR3 region: CASSPYTGNANEQYF. Here the CDR3 DNA reads TGTGCCAGCAGTCCTTATACAGGGAACGCCAACGAGCAGTACTTC.

This clonotype was seen only a few times. This chain joins TRBV3-1 and TRBJ2-3; D is unclear. V was pared by 4 bases and J by 0 bases, with 8 bases between. CDR1 LGHDT and CDR2 YNNKEL come from the germline V gene (reference sequence). The CDR3 totals 14 residues. The CDR3 is CASSPLRSTDTQYF. The DNA of the CDR3 is TGTGCCAGCAGCCCTCTTAGAAGCACAGATACGCAGTATTTT.

The chain joins TRBV12-3 or TRBV12-4 to TRBJ1-5; the D is unclear. The CDR3 runs 12 residues. V dropped 3 bases and J dropped 5 bases, with 5 bases sitting between them. The CDR3 nucleotides read TGTGCCAGCAGTTTCTCGGATCAGCCCCAGCATTTT. It translates to CASSFSDQPQHF.

J is TRBJ1-5 and V is TRBV27, with D possibly TRBD1 on 5 matching bases. The V gene lost 6 bases and the J gene lost 5 bases, with 17 bases spanning the gap. CDR3 length equals 15 residues. From germline, CDR1 is MNHEY and CDR2 SMNVEV (reference sequence). As DNA, the CDR3 is TGTGCCAGCAGGGAGATACAGGATTTAGATCAGCCCCAGCATTTT. Translating gives CASREIQDLDQPQHF.

This clonotype was counted a few times. This chain uses TRBV5-1 with TRBJ1-5; no definite D call. Germline V gives CDR1 SGHRS, CDR2 YFSETQ. Trimming pared 2 bases from V and 1 base from J, leaving 7 bases between. This CDR3 contains 14 residues. The CDR3 DNA follows: TGCGCCAGCAGCTTCGGTGGGAGCAATCAGCCCCAGCATTTT. The encoded protein is CASSFGGSNQPQHF.

V and J are TRBV19 and TRBJ2-6; a weak D match, TRBD1 (5 bases). With 11 bases removed from V and 1 base from J, the gap between germline ends came to 21 bases. The V gene's germline CDR1 is LNHDA and CDR2 SQIVND (reference sequence). CDR3 length: 17 amino acids. This chain's CDR3 is CAASPAREISGANVLTF. In DNA, the CDR3 is TGTGCCGCCTCGCCCGCCAGGGAAATTTCTGGGGCCAACGTCCTGACTTTC.

This clonotype was observed a handful of times. The chain recombines TRBV5-1 with TRBJ2-4, with D perhaps TRBD1 (6 bases). Germline CDR1 is SGHRS and CDR2 is YFSETQ. Trimming pared 2 bases from V and 5 bases from J, leaving 11 bases between. The CDR3 is 14 amino acids. CDR3 residues: CASSLISGENIQYF. CDR3 nucleotide sequence: TGCGCCAGCAGCTTAATATCAGGGGAAAACATTCAGTACTTC.

The chain uses TRBV29-1 and TRBJ2-1, with TRBD1 matching over 7 bases. CDR1 and CDR2 (germline): SQVTM, ANQGSEA. The trim removed 1 base at V and 1 base at J, leaving 4 bases unmatched. The CDR3 runs to 15 residues. The CDR3 DNA sequence: TGCAGCGTTGAAGTAAGGGGACAGTCCTACAATGAGCAGTTCTTC. Protein sequence: CSVEVRGQSYNEQFF.

Ten or more counts support this clonotype. The chain links TRBV29-1 to TRBJ2-1; D is perhaps TRBD2 (6 bases). The CDR3 is 14 residues long. CDR1 and CDR2 from the germline V gene are SQVTM and ANQGSEA. V lost 5 bases to trimming and J lost 8 bases, with 19 bases between them. The CDR3 sequence is CSVLRGGPLDEQFF. The CDR3 DNA reads as TGCAGCGTTTTGCGGGGCGGGCCGCTCGATGAGCAGTTCTTC.

The chain joins TRBV5-1 to TRBJ2-7, with D tentatively TRBD1 or TRBD2 (5 bases each). The CDR3 runs 13 residues. Germline CDR1 and CDR2: SGHRS and YFSETQ. Trimming removed 2 bases from V and 3 bases from J, with 9 bases in between. DNA for the CDR3: TGCGCCAGCAGCTTCGGGGCAGGCTACGAGCAGTACTTC. This sequence encodes CASSFGAGYEQYF.

This clonotype was detected many times. This chain links TRBV2 with TRBJ2-2; 8 bases fit TRBD1. V lost 8 bases and J lost 2; bases outside the gene matches: 7. Germline V gene data show CDR1 as SNHLY and CDR2 as FYNNEI. The CDR3 consists of 15 residues. As DNA, the CDR3 is TGTGCCAGCGTGGGCTCAGGGGGCAACACCGGGGAGCTGTTTTTT. It yields the protein CASVGSGGNTGELFF.

This clonotype was recorded many times. This chain joins TRBV6-5 and TRBJ2-1; 10 nucleotides match TRBD2. V lost 5 bases, J lost 7 bases, and 8 bases stayed unmatched. Germline CDR1 is MNHEY and CDR2 is SVGAGI. This CDR3 has 15 residues. CDR3 sequence reads: CASSPRTSGTNEQFF. DNA of the CDR3: TGTGCCAGCAGTCCCAGGACTAGCGGAACTAATGAGCAGTTCTTC.

The V gene is TRBV5-1, the J gene TRBJ2-2; D is tentatively TRBD1 or TRBD2 (6 bases each). The germline V gene has CDR1 SGHRS and CDR2 YFSETQ. Trimming left V 0 bases short and J 4 bases short, with 16 bases between. The CDR3 extends over 17 amino acids. The CDR3 bases are TGCGCCAGCAGCTTGGGACGTGGGGGGCGGACCACCGGGGAGCTGTTTTTT. It specifies CASSLGRGGRTTGELFF.

This clonotype has a handful of counts. This chain uses TRBV7-2 with TRBJ2-1; D gene ambiguous. CDR3 length: 17 residues. Germline loops: CDR1 SGHTA, CDR2 FQGNSA. V lost 0 bases, J lost 0 bases, and 12 bases lay in between. The CDR3 is CASSLAGRYSSYNEQFF. CDR3 DNA sequence: TGTGCCAGCAGCTTAGCGGGCCGCTATAGCTCCTACAATGAGCAGTTCTTC.

The chain carries TRBV12-3 or TRBV12-4 and TRBJ2-7; the D gene is possibly TRBD2 (6 bases). V lost 6 bases to trimming and J lost 0 bases, with 12 bases between them. CDR3 size: 14 residues. The CDR3 DNA is TGTGCCAGCAGGAGGGGACTGGTCTCCTACGAGCAGTACTTC. Protein: CASRRGLVSYEQYF.

This clonotype was detected a few times. The chain has TRBV2 and TRBJ2-2; possible D gene TRBD1, 5 bases. There are 14 residues in the CDR3. V lost 6 bases to trimming and J lost 2 bases, with 10 bases between them. Germline values: CDR1 SNHLY, CDR2 FYNNEI. This CDR3 reads CASRFDSNTGELFF. CDR3 sequence (DNA): TGTGCCAGCAGATTTGACAGTAACACCGGGGAGCTGTTTTTT.

This clonotype was counted only a few times. The chain couples TRBV5-1 to TRBJ2-1; TRBD1 is a possible D gene (6 bases). CDR1 and CDR2 from the germline V gene are SGHRS and YFSETQ. The CDR3 has 14 residues. Trimming cost V 4 bases and J 5 bases, with 13 bases left between them. CDR3 region: CASSPGQNNNEQFF. In DNA form, the CDR3 reads TGCGCCAGCAGCCCGGGACAAAACAACAATGAGCAGTTCTTC. The full variable domain, with the rest looked up from reference TRBV5-1 and TRBJ2-1, is KAGVTQTPRYLIKTRGQQVTLSCSPISGHRSVSWYQQTPGQGLQFLFEYFSETQRNKGNFPGRFSGRQFSNSRSEMNVSTLELGDSALYLCASSPGQNNNEQFFGPGTRLTVL.

This clonotype was counted many times. V and J are TRBV29-1 and TRBJ1-1; a possible D gene is TRBD1 (5 bases). The ends were cut back, 6 bases at V and 0 bases at J, with 17 bases in the middle. CDR3 length: 15 amino acids. Germline values: CDR1 SQVTM, CDR2 ANQGSEA. CDR3: CSVYGTGEMNTEAFF. CDR3 DNA: TGCAGCGTATACGGTACAGGTGAGATGAACACTGAAGCTTTCTTT.